Below are 23 T cell receptor beta chains sequenced from a single sample in a study of shared clonotypes between healthy human individuals. Terminally differentiated effector memory CD45RA+ cells were excluded from the naive CD8 cells, which were CD45RO-negative and positively selected for CCR7. The table came from immunoSEQ multiplex PCR; TCRdb's copy has only in-frame clones and leaves some out. The sample shows approximately 740,000 clones, almost 95% of them seen only once. Sequencing was done on a sample of naive CD8+ T cells sorted from blood. These receptors came from a man younger than 45 in good health.

This clone was seen just once. The chain has TRBV27 and TRBJ2-7; no definite D call. The CDR3 has 15 amino acids. The ends were cut back, 4 bases at V and 0 bases at J, with 13 bases in the middle. Germline V gives CDR1 MNHEY, CDR2 SMNVEV (reference sequence). Here the CDR3 reads CASSYAPDGSYEQYF. For the CDR3, the DNA is TGTGCCAGCAGTTATGCGCCAGACGGCTCCTACGAGCAGTACTTC.

This clone was counted only a few times. This chain connects TRBV9 to TRBJ1-2; D call uncertain. Trimming cost V 5 bases and J 2 bases, with 7 bases left between them. This CDR3 region has 12 residues. Germline CDR1 is SGDLS and CDR2 is YYNGEE. The CDR3 spells CASRKGNYGYTF. CDR3 coding DNA: TGTGCCAGCAGGAAAGGGAACTATGGCTACACCTTC.

The V and J genes are TRBV2 and TRBJ2-1; D is perhaps TRBD1 (6 bases). This CDR3 is 15 amino acids long. Germline V CDR1 and CDR2: SNHLY, FYNNEI. V gave up 2 bases and J gave up 4 bases, with 12 bases separating them. This CDR3 is CASSEPGHPYNEQFF. Here the CDR3 DNA reads TGTGCCAGCAGTGAACCGGGACACCCGTACAATGAGCAGTTCTTC.

The V and J genes are TRBV9 and TRBJ1-2, with 7 positions matching TRBD1. Germline loops: CDR1 SGDLS, CDR2 YYNGEE. V dropped 2 bases and J dropped 3; count of bases not matched to a gene: 7. The CDR3 totals 15 residues. DNA for the CDR3: TGTGCCAGCAGCGTTGGGGACAGAACATACTATGGCTACACCTTC. This gives the protein CASSVGDRTYYGYTF.

The rearrangement links TRBV4-1 to TRBJ2-2; D is unresolved. This CDR3 is 15 amino acids long. Trimming took 1 base from V and 6 from J, leaving 12 bases between them. The germline V gene has CDR1 MGHRA and CDR2 YSYEKL. The CDR3 is CASSQVAGTSGELFF. The CDR3 DNA reads as TGCGCCAGCAGCCAAGTGGCAGGCACATCCGGGGAGCTGTTTTTT.

This clone has only one observation. The rearrangement links TRBV5-6 to TRBJ2-7; D is unclear. Trimming removed 0 bases at V and 2 bases at J, with 9 bases between. The CDR3 runs to 14 residues. From germline, CDR1 is SGHDT and CDR2 YYEEEE. The CDR3 reads CASSLGQTPYEQYF. The CDR3 DNA sequence: TGTGCCAGCAGCTTGGGGCAGACACCCTACGAGCAGTACTTC.

The J gene is TRBJ2-1, the V gene TRBV13; D is perhaps TRBD2 (6 bases). CDR3 length equals 16 residues. Germline assignment: CDR1 PRHDT and CDR2 FYEKMQ (reference sequence). Trimming left V 4 bases short and J 5 bases short, with 18 bases between. This chain's CDR3 is CASSWTEASENNEQFF. CDR3 DNA sequence: TGTGCCAGCAGCTGGACCGAGGCTAGCGAGAACAATGAGCAGTTCTTC.

About this clone: Other DNA sequences in this sample translate to the same CDR3. V and J are TRBV27 and TRBJ2-3; D gene ambiguous. Trimming cost V 3 bases and J 4 bases, with 5 bases left between them. This CDR3 comprises 12 residues. Germline CDR1 MNHEY, CDR2 SMNVEV (reference sequence). Written as DNA, the CDR3 is TGTGCCAGCAGTTTTGGGCCAGATACGCAGTATTTT. This translates into CASSFGPDTQYF.

This clone was seen once. The J gene is TRBJ2-7, the V gene TRBV28; D may be TRBD2 (6 bases). V was clipped by 6 bases and J by 5 bases, with 17 bases between them. In germline, CDR1 is MDHEN, CDR2 SYDVKM. This CDR3 region has 14 residues. The CDR3: CASSDRRAGNEQYF. In DNA, the CDR3 is TGTGCCAGCAGCGACCGGAGGGCCGGGAACGAGCAGTACTTC.

The gene calls are TRBV7-2 and TRBJ2-3; perhaps TRBD2 as D (5 bases). CDR1 and CDR2 from the germline V gene are SGHTA and FQGNSA. The V end was cut by 9 bases, the J end by 2 bases, with 18 bases between. The CDR3 is made up of 15 amino acids. The CDR3 DNA reads TGTGCCAGTGAACTAGGTGCGGAGACCACAGATACGCAGTATTTT. Protein: CASELGAETTDTQYF.

This clone has a single count. The V gene is TRBV27, the J gene TRBJ2-1; TRBD2 aligns across 10 bases. Germline assignment: CDR1 MNHEY and CDR2 SMNVEV (reference sequence). Trimming took 2 bases from V and 5 from J; bases not matched to a gene: 9. There are 17 residues in the CDR3. For the CDR3, the DNA is TGTGCCAGCAGTTTAATCCCTAGCGGGAGTGGAAACAATGAGCAGTTCTTC. Translated, it gives CASSLIPSGSGNNEQFF.

This chain links TRBV7-9 with TRBJ2-5, with 7 bases aligning to TRBD2. The CDR3 length is 16 residues. Germline CDR1 reads SEHNR; CDR2 reads FQNEAQ (reference sequence). With V trimmed by 4 bases and J by 1 base, 9 bases remained unmatched. This CDR3 reads CASSSAPLAGQETQYF. CDR3 DNA: TGTGCCAGCAGCTCGGCCCCTTTAGCGGGCCAAGAGACCCAGTACTTC.

J is TRBJ2-1 and V is TRBV4-3, with D possibly TRBD2 on 6 matching bases. This CDR3 spans 17 amino acids. Trimming removed 0 bases from V and 0 bases from J, with 12 bases in between. Germline lookup yields CDR1 LGHNA and CDR2 YSLEER. The CDR3 here is CASSQESLARSYNEQFF. The CDR3 region has the DNA TGCGCCAGCAGCCAAGAATCACTAGCCCGCTCCTACAATGAGCAGTTCTTC.

The chain combines TRBV5-6 with TRBJ2-5; TRBD2 aligns across 8 bases. The CDR3 loop spans 15 amino acids. Germline CDR1 and CDR2: SGHDT and YYEEEE. The J segment lost 2 bases and the V segment lost 3 bases, leaving 6 bases of the junction unmatched. CDR3 region: CASSYSGSSQETQYF. For the CDR3, the DNA is TGTGCCAGCAGCTACAGCGGGAGCAGTCAAGAGACCCAGTACTTC.

V is TRBV7-6 and J is TRBJ2-7; 11 positions agree with TRBD2. This CDR3 is 18 amino acids long. Trimming took 5 bases from V and 0 from J; bases not matched to a gene: 12. From germline, CDR1 is SGHVS and CDR2 FNYEAQ. CDR3 region: CASSPTGLAEISSYEQYF. In DNA form, the CDR3 reads TGTGCCAGCAGCCCGACGGGACTAGCGGAAATAAGCTCCTACGAGCAGTACTTC.

The chain uses TRBV29-1 and TRBJ2-1; 10 bases line up with TRBD1. The CDR3 spans 16 residues. V shed 1 base, J shed 2 bases, and the junction held 5 bases outside the gene matches. Germline CDR1 reads SQVTM; CDR2 reads ANQGSEA. The CDR3 sequence: CSVEGPGTGAYNEQFF. The CDR3 DNA reads TGCAGCGTTGAAGGTCCCGGGACAGGGGCCTACAATGAGCAGTTCTTC.

This chain uses TRBV9 with TRBJ1-3; 7 nucleotides match TRBD1. Germline CDR1 SGDLS, CDR2 YYNGEE. Germline trimming cut 4 bases from V and 3 bases from J; bases unmatched to any gene: 10. CDR3 length: 16 residues. For the CDR3, the DNA is TGTGCCAGCAGCCCAGACAGGGAGTGGTTTGGAAACACCATATATTTT. Encoded protein: CASSPDREWFGNTIYF.

CDR3 nucleotide sequence: TGTGCCACGAAGGCAGGGGACGGGGGTAATGAGCAGTTCTTC. This gives the protein CATKAGDGGNEQFF. The J gene is TRBJ2-1, the V gene TRBV10-3, with D perhaps being TRBD1 or TRBD2 (6 bases each). Germline values: CDR1 ENHRY, CDR2 SYGVKD. The length of the CDR3 is 14 residues. Trimming removed 10 bases from V and 7 bases from J, with 20 bases in between.

The chain couples TRBV7-9 to TRBJ2-1, with unresolved D. Germline CDR1 is SEHNR and CDR2 is FQNEAQ (reference sequence). V lost 2 bases to trimming and J lost 7 bases, with 6 bases between them. The CDR3 has 12 amino acids. The chain's CDR3 is CASSLWGNEQFF. DNA for the CDR3: TGTGCCAGCAGCTTATGGGGTAATGAGCAGTTCTTC.

This rearrangement joins TRBV29-1 to TRBJ1-2; TRBD1 matches 8 bases. The CDR3 has 12 residues. Germline-derived CDR1 and CDR2 are SQVTM and ANQGSEA. Losses at the gene ends were 5 bases for V and 8 bases for J; bases not matched to a gene: 7. CDR3 in amino acids: CSVSDRAGGYTF. CDR3 DNA: TGCAGCGTTTCGGACAGGGCTGGAGGCTACACCTTC.

The rearrangement uses TRBV15 and TRBJ2-3, with a possible D match to TRBD1 (5 bases). The V end was cut by 5 bases, the J end by 6 bases, with 9 bases between. Per the germline V gene, CDR1 is LNHNV and CDR2 is YYDKDF (reference sequence). There are 12 residues in the CDR3. Written as DNA, the CDR3 is TGTGCCACCAGCTCAGGGTGGGATACGCAGTATTTT. Encoded protein: CATSSGWDTQYF. Together with reference TRBV15 and TRBJ2-3, the CDR3 gives the full variable domain: DAMVIQNPRYQVTQFGKPVTLSCSQTLNHNVMYWYQQKSSQAPKLLFHYYDKDFNNEADTPDNFQSRRPNTSFCFLDIRSPGLGDTAMYLCATSSGWDTQYFGPGTRLTVL.

The DNA of the CDR3 is TGTGCCAGCAGCGGCGGGAGTGCCCCAGATACGCAGTATTTT. This codes for CASSGGSAPDTQYF. The chain recombines TRBV7-9 with TRBJ2-3; 7 positions agree with TRBD2. Trimming took 5 bases from V and 4 from J; bases not matched to a gene: 6. The CDR3 length is 14 residues. In germline, CDR1 is SEHNR, CDR2 FQNEAQ (reference sequence).

The V and J genes are TRBV27 and TRBJ2-7; D is possibly TRBD1 or TRBD2 (5 bases each). V lost 8 bases and J lost 4, with 21 bases in between. The length of the CDR3 is 15 residues. Germline values: CDR1 MNHEY, CDR2 SMNVEV (reference sequence). The CDR3, as DNA: TGTGCCAGCGGAAAGCTCGGGACGTTGGAATACGAGCAGTACTTC. Protein product: CASGKLGTLEYEQYF.